The 21 T cell receptor beta chains listed next were all sequenced from one sample in a study of CD8 T cells in ankylosing spondylitis. TCRdb passed the 5' RACE reads through MiXCR, listing each CDR3 protein once. The profile covers 200,000 to 300,000 distinct CDR3 sequences, with about 11% appearing a single time and about 3% taken by the ten largest. Sequencing used blood, either unsorted or a sorted T cell fraction (not recorded which). These TCRs come from a male donor with ankylosing spondylitis or in good health (not recorded which).

This clonotype has only a few counts. The chain recombines TRBV21-1 with TRBJ2-2. TRBV21-1 is described as a pseudogene. The CDR3 totals 13 residues. The chain's CDR3 is CASRGRNTGELFF. The DNA of the CDR3 is TGTGCCAGCAGGGGAAGGAACACCGGGGAGCTGTTTTTT.

This clonotype was recorded at least ten times. The chain combines TRBV4-1 with TRBJ1-1; 9 positions match TRBD1. Trimming removed 1 base from V and 11 bases from J; junction bases left unmatched: 8. The CDR3 covers 14 residues. The germline V gene has CDR1 MGHRA and CDR2 YSYEKL. Here the CDR3 reads CASSQVPGQGWAFF. In nucleotides, the CDR3 is TGCGCCAGCAGCCAAGTCCCGGGACAGGGATGGGCTTTCTTT.

This clonotype occurred many times. V gene TRBV10-1 combines with J gene TRBJ1-1; unclear D gene. Germline loops: CDR1 WNHNN, CDR2 SYGVQD (reference sequence). The CDR3 consists of 17 residues. V lost 4 bases to trimming and J lost 0 bases, with 18 bases between them. The CDR3 here is CASSGRSWRPMNTEAFF. The DNA for the CDR3 is TGCGCCAGCAGTGGCAGGAGTTGGAGACCCATGAACACTGAAGCTTTCTTT.

This clonotype was detected many times. V usage is TRBV27 and J usage is TRBJ2-1; possible D gene TRBD2, 7 bases. The CDR3 spans 15 residues. V was clipped by 2 bases and J by 2 bases, with 10 bases between them. Germline V lookup: CDR1 MNHEY, CDR2 SMNVEV (reference sequence). The CDR3 sequence is CASSLGGATYNEQFF. CDR3 bases: TGTGCCAGCAGTTTAGGGGGGGCCACCTACAATGAGCAGTTCTTC.

As to this clonotype: This may be a read error, as it is one base from a much larger clone. The genes are TRBV7-9 and TRBJ2-2; D is ambiguous. This CDR3 is built from 14 residues. V was trimmed by 2 bases and J by 1 base, leaving 5 bases between them. Germline V lookup: CDR1 SEHNR, CDR2 FQNEAQ (reference sequence). The CDR3 loop reads CASSLRQNTGELFF. CDR3 nucleotide sequence: TGTGCCAGCAGCTTAAGGCAGAACACCGGGGAGCTGTTTTTT. Filled out from reference TRBV7-9 and TRBJ2-2, the complete variable domain reads DTGVSQNPRHKITKRGQNVTFRCDPISEHNRLYWYRQTLGQGPEFLTYFQNEAQLEKSRLLSDRFSAERPKGSFSTLEIQRTEQGDSAMYLCASSLRQNTGELFFGEGSRLTVL.

This clonotype was observed at least ten times. This sequence joins TRBV24-1 and TRBJ2-1, with D possibly TRBD1 on 5 matching bases. Trimming pared 5 bases from V and 8 bases from J, leaving 12 bases between. Germline V gives CDR1 KGHDR, CDR2 SFDVKD. The CDR3 contains 13 residues. CDR3 sequence (DNA): TGTGCCACCAGTGGCGCAGGGTTGGATGAGCAGTTCTTC. Amino acid sequence: CATSGAGLDEQFF.

This clonotype was picked up many times. The CDR3 protein is CASSTSGTNSYEQYF. CDR3 coding DNA: TGCGCCAGCAGCACATCCGGGACAAACTCCTACGAGCAGTACTTC. The chain carries TRBV5-1 and TRBJ2-7; possibly TRBD1 for D (6 bases). Germline values: CDR1 SGHRS, CDR2 YFSETQ. Trimming pared 4 bases from V and 0 bases from J, leaving 14 bases between. The CDR3 consists of 15 residues.

In nucleotides, the CDR3 is TGTGCCAGCAGCGTAGCCCCAGGGGGACGCAGCGTTCTATACAATGAGCAGTTCTTC. Amino acids: CASSVAPGGRSVLYNEQFF. V gene TRBV9 combines with J gene TRBJ2-1; 7 bases are shared with TRBD1. Germline loops: CDR1 SGDLS, CDR2 YYNGEE. The CDR3 is made up of 19 amino acids. The J segment lost 4 bases and the V segment lost 0 bases, leaving 16 bases of the junction unmatched.

The J gene is TRBJ1-5, the V gene TRBV30; D is ambiguous. CDR1 and CDR2 from the germline V gene are GTSNPN and SVGIG (reference sequence). CDR3 length: 16 amino acids. Trimming took 0 bases from V and 3 from J, leaving 15 bases between them. The CDR3 here is CAWSVWGEFNNQPQHF. Written as DNA, the CDR3 is TGTGCCTGGAGTGTTTGGGGAGAATTTAACAATCAGCCCCAGCATTTT. The variable domain in full, completed from reference TRBV30 and TRBJ1-5, reads SQTIHQWPATLVQPVGSPLSLECTVEGTSNPNLYWYRQAAGRGLQLLFYSVGIGQISSEVPQNLSASRPQDRQFILSSKKLLLSDSGFYLCAWSVWGEFNNQPQHFGDGTRLSIL.

There are many counts of this clonotype. The CDR3 sequence: CASTKRGQTTGELFF. CDR3 nucleotides: TGCGCCAGCACGAAAAGGGGACAGACCACCGGGGAGCTGTTTTTT. The V call is TRBV5-1, the J call TRBJ2-2, with TRBD1 matching over 7 bases. The CDR3 length is 15 residues. Germline V gene sequence: CDR1 SGHRS, CDR2 YFSETQ. V lost 6 bases, J lost 4 bases, and 9 bases stayed unmatched.

This clonotype was counted between two and nine times. This chain links TRBV7-6 with TRBJ2-1; TRBD2 is a possible D gene (6 bases). The length of the CDR3 is 17 residues. Per the germline V gene, CDR1 is SGHVS and CDR2 is FNYEAQ. Trimming cost V 2 bases and J 4 bases, with 18 bases left between them. The CDR3 reads CASSLPGHGRSYNEQFF. Here the CDR3 DNA reads TGTGCCAGCAGCTTACCAGGTCACGGGAGATCATACAATGAGCAGTTCTTC.

This clonotype was detected ten times or more. J is TRBJ2-1 and V is TRBV6-1; 12 bases align to TRBD2. Unmatched junction bases numbered 10, after V lost 6 bases and J lost 10 bases. This CDR3 region has 15 residues. Per germline, CDR1 MNHNS and CDR2 SASEGT. CDR3 sequence: CASSVWTSGVDEQFF. In DNA form, the CDR3 reads TGTGCCAGCAGCGTCTGGACTAGCGGGGTCGACGAGCAGTTCTTC.

This clonotype was seen many times. This rearrangement joins TRBV7-2 to TRBJ1-2, with D possibly TRBD1 on 6 matching bases. In germline, CDR1 is SGHTA, CDR2 FQGNSA. The CDR3 is 15 amino acids. V was pared by 1 base and J by 4 bases, with 13 bases between. This CDR3 reads CASSLGRGQSYGYTF. For the CDR3, the DNA is TGTGCCAGCAGCTTAGGACGGGGGCAGAGCTATGGCTACACCTTC.

This clonotype was recorded at least ten times. The V gene is TRBV11-2, the J gene TRBJ2-7, with no clear D. This CDR3 is built from 12 residues. CDR1 is SGHAT, CDR2 FQNNGV, per germline. Trimming cost V 4 bases and J 6 bases, with 10 bases left between them. CDR3 coding DNA: TGTGCCAGCAGCTCCGTGGCCCTCGAGCAGTACTTC. It codes for CASSSVALEQYF.

The sample holds many counts of this clonotype. This chain uses TRBV20-1 with TRBJ1-2; tentative D call: TRBD1 (5 bases). The CDR3 has 11 residues. V was trimmed by 3 bases and J by 8 bases, leaving 10 bases between them. Per germline, CDR1 DFQATT and CDR2 SNEGSKA (reference sequence). In DNA form, the CDR3 reads TGCAGTGCTAGTTTTCCAGGGGGCTACACCTTC. Residues: CSASFPGGYTF.

The chain recombines TRBV28 with TRBJ2-1; 7 bases agree with TRBD2. In germline, CDR1 is MDHEN, CDR2 SYDVKM. The CDR3 covers 17 residues. V lost 4 bases to trimming and J lost 11 bases; unmatched junction nucleotides: 20. The CDR3 reads CASSSLLAGASYNKQFF. In DNA, the CDR3 is TGTGCCAGCAGTTCCCTACTCGCGGGAGCTTCCTATAATAAGCAGTTCTTC.

The chain couples TRBV28 to TRBJ1-1; TRBD1 might be the D (5 bases). Trimming stripped 7 bases from V and 0 bases from J, with 15 bases between. Germline-derived CDR1 and CDR2 are MDHEN and SYDVKM. The length of the CDR3 is 15 residues. The CDR3 is CASITLGGLNTEAFF. CDR3 nucleotide sequence: TGTGCCAGCATCACTCTGGGGGGACTGAACACTGAAGCTTTCTTT.

This clonotype was observed many times. The V gene is TRBV20-1, the J gene TRBJ1-1; 9 positions agree with TRBD1. Losses at the gene ends were 0 bases for V and 6 bases for J; bases not matched to a gene: 8. The CDR3 loop spans 15 amino acids. In germline, CDR1 is DFQATT, CDR2 SNEGSKA (reference sequence). CDR3 protein: CSARDGDRVGSEAFF. CDR3 coding DNA: TGCAGTGCTAGAGATGGGGACAGGGTAGGGTCTGAAGCTTTCTTT.

This sequence joins TRBV30 and TRBJ2-4; D tentatively fits TRBD1 or TRBD2 (5 bases each). Trimming stripped 0 bases from V and 0 bases from J, with 9 bases between. The CDR3 consists of 15 residues. Germline CDR1 GTSNPN, CDR2 SVGIG (reference sequence). CDR3 loop: CAWSVQRGAKNIQYF. The CDR3 coding sequence is TGTGCCTGGAGTGTCCAGAGGGGAGCCAAAAACATTCAGTACTTC.

This clonotype showed up just a few times. The chain combines TRBV5-4 with TRBJ2-7; D is tentatively TRBD1 or TRBD2 (6 bases each). V lost 4 bases and J 6 bases, leaving 17 bases between the germline ends. Germline lookup yields CDR1 SGHNT and CDR2 YYREEE (reference sequence). This CDR3 region has 14 residues. The CDR3 sequence: CASSAGPGDAEQYF. CDR3 coding DNA: TGTGCCAGCAGCGCGGGGCCAGGGGACGCCGAGCAGTACTTC.

This clonotype was counted many times. The V call is TRBV10-1, the J call TRBJ2-3; D uncertain. V lost 5 bases and J 1 base, leaving 10 bases between the germline ends. Germline V CDR1 and CDR2: WNHNN, SYGVQD (reference sequence). CDR3 length: 14 amino acids. CDR3 loop: CASSMGLGTDTQYF. CDR3 DNA sequence: TGCGCCAGCAGTATGGGGTTAGGCACAGATACGCAGTATTTT.